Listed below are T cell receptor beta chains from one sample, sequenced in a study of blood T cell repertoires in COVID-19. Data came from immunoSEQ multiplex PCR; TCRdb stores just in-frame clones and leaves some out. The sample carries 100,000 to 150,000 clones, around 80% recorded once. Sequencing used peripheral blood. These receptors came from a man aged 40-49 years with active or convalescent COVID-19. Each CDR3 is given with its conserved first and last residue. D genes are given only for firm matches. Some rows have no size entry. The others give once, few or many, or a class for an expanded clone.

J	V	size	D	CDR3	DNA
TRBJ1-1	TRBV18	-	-	CASSPPVNRGEAFF	TGTGCCAGCTCACCACCTGTCAATAGGGGCGAAGCTTTCTTT
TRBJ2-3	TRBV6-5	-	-	CASHLGGPGDTQYF	TGTGCCAGCCACCTCGGGGGGCCGGGGGATACGCAGTATTTT
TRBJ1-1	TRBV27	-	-	CASRYREITAEAFF	TGTGCCAGCAGGTACAGGGAAATCACTGCTGAAGCTTTCTTT
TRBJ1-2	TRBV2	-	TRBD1	CASSPGQGYGYTF	TGTGCCAGCAGCCCCGGACAGGGCTATGGCTACACCTTC
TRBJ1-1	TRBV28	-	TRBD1	CASSLDREFAEAFF	TGTGCCAGCAGTTTAGACAGGGAGTTTGCTGAAGCTTTCTTT
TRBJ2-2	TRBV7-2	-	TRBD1	CASSKRVQGSPGELFF	TGTGCCAGCAGCAAAAGGGTACAGGGGTCTCCCGGGGAGCTGTTTTTT
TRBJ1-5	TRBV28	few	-	CASAQARQPQHF	TGTGCCAGCGCCCAGGCCCGTCAGCCCCAGCATTTT
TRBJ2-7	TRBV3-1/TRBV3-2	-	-	CASSPWREGEDEQYF	TGTGCCAGCAGCCCTTGGCGGGAAGGTGAGGACGAGCAGTACTTC
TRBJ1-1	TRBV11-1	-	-	CASSYLAGMRTEAFF	TGTGCCAGCAGCTATCTCGCGGGGATGCGCACTGAAGCTTTCTTT
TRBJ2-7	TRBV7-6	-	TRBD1	CASSLGGTGAYEQYF	TGTGCCAGCAGCTTAGGTGGGACAGGGGCCTACGAGCAGTACTTC
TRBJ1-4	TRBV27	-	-	CASSSRPGRGNEKLFF	TGTGCCAGCAGTTCTCGACCCGGGCGGGGTAATGAAAAACTGTTTTTT
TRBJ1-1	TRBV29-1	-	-	CSVMAAGTEAFF	TGCAGCGTTATGGCGGCGGGGACTGAAGCTTTCTTT
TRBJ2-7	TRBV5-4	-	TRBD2	CASSQTTSGSLYEQYF	TGTGCCAGCAGCCAAACGACTAGCGGGAGTTTGTACGAGCAGTACTTC
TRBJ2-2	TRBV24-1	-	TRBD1	CATSDLIRDREAGELFF	TGTGCCACCAGTGATTTGATAAGGGACAGAGAAGCCGGGGAGCTGTTTTTT
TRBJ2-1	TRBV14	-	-	CASSQDQGREQFF	TGTGCCAGCAGCCAAGATCAAGGCAGGGAGCAGTTCTTC
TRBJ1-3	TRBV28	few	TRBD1	CASSSPGGVGNTIYF	TGTGCCAGCAGTTCCCCAGGGGGCGTGGGAAACACCATATATTTT
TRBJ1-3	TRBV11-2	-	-	CASSLQRSGNTIYF	TGTGCCAGCAGCTTACAACGGTCTGGAAACACCATATATTTT
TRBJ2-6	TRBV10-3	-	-	CAISESGTGSGANVLTF	TGTGCCATCAGTGAGTCGGGCACAGGGTCTGGGGCCAACGTCCTGACTTTC
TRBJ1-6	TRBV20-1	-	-	CSASFGVASPLHF	TGCAGTGCTAGTTTCGGGGTAGCTTCACCCCTCCACTTT
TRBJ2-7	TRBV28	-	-	CASSLVYPGEQYF	TGTGCCAGCAGTTTAGTGTACCCGGGGGAGCAGTACTTC
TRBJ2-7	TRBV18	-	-	CASSPRTEPYEQYF	TGTGCCAGCTCACCAAGGACAGAACCCTACGAGCAGTACTTC
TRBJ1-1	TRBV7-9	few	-	CASSLGGHNTEAFF	TGTGCCAGCAGCTTAGGGGGACATAACACTGAAGCTTTCTTT
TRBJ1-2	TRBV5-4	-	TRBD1	CASRRWDRARVDGYTF	TGTGCCAGCAGACGATGGGACAGGGCAAGGGTTGATGGCTACACCTTC